A single sample is the source of the 29 T cell receptor beta chains below, sequenced in a study of cytomegalovirus exposure and HLA in healthy donors. Use of 60 Vbeta and 13 Jbeta primers characterized the PCR. Libraries were prepared by immunoSEQ multiplex PCR; TCRdb keeps only in-frame clonotypes and omits some of them. This sample has around 200,000 clones, with 70% to 80% found just once. Sequenced: PBMCs. These receptor sequences come from a woman in her forties or fifties in good health and CMV-seronegative.

V and J are TRBV28 and TRBJ1-1, with D tentatively TRBD1 (5 bases). V shed 7 bases and J shed 1 base, with 10 bases lying between them. The CDR3 sequence is 13 residues long. Germline V lookup: CDR1 MDHEN, CDR2 SYDVKM. The CDR3 nucleotides read TGTGCCAGCACACGACAGCCGAACACTGAAGCTTTCTTT. Encoded protein: CASTRQPNTEAFF.

The chain carries TRBV30 and TRBJ2-5; D not certain. Germline CDR1 GTSNPN, CDR2 SVGIG (reference sequence). V lost 2 bases and J 13 bases, leaving 8 bases between the germline ends. This CDR3 is built from 9 residues. DNA of the CDR3: TGTGCCTGGAGTCCCCCCCTGTACTTC. Translating it yields CAWSPPLYF.

The chain links TRBV4-1 to TRBJ2-7; tentative D call: TRBD2 (6 bases). The CDR3 totals 16 residues. The germline V and J ends were trimmed by 1 base and 0 bases, with 13 bases remaining between them. Germline values: CDR1 MGHRA, CDR2 YSYEKL. As DNA, the CDR3 is TGCGCCAGCAGCCAAGTGGGGCAGGGACTCTCCTACGAGCAGTACTTC. It yields the protein CASSQVGQGLSYEQYF.

This chain links TRBV19 with TRBJ1-5; D remains ambiguous. Trimming removed 11 bases at V and 0 bases at J, with 11 bases between. There are 13 residues in the CDR3. Germline V gene lookup returns CDR1 LNHDA and CDR2 SQIVND (reference sequence). The CDR3 sequence is CAAAGDSNQPQHF. As DNA, the CDR3 is TGTGCCGCCGCGGGCGATAGCAATCAGCCCCAGCATTTT.

This clone was observed a handful of times. V usage is TRBV7-2 and J usage is TRBJ2-3; D might be TRBD1 (5 bases). Looked up from germline, CDR1 is SGHTA and CDR2 is FQGNSA. The CDR3 has 16 residues. V lost 5 bases, J lost 0 bases, and 15 bases lay in between. The CDR3 loop reads CASSRARDFSTDTQYF. The CDR3 DNA reads TGTGCCAGCAGCCGAGCCAGGGATTTCAGCACAGATACGCAGTATTTT.

The chain's CDR3 is CASSSTSSYGYTF. DNA for the CDR3: TGCGCCAGCAGCTCCACAAGTTCCTATGGCTACACCTTC. The chain uses TRBV5-1 and TRBJ1-2, with no clear D. Germline V gives CDR1 SGHRS, CDR2 YFSETQ. Trimming pared 3 bases from V and 4 bases from J, leaving 10 bases between. The CDR3 covers 13 residues.

The V and J genes are TRBV2 and TRBJ2-7; TRBD2 agrees at 8 bases. Losses at the gene ends were 1 base for V and 8 bases for J; bases not matched to a gene: 10. Germline CDR1 reads SNHLY; CDR2 reads FYNNEI. The CDR3 sequence is 15 residues long. The DNA for the CDR3 is TGTGCCAGCAGTGAAGGATTAGCGGGGACCATTAAGCAGTACTTC. It codes for CASSEGLAGTIKQYF.

This clone occurred a few times. The CDR3 reads CASSRPRTGSNYGYTF. CDR3 in DNA: TGCGCCAGCAGTCGACCCCGAACAGGGTCTAACTATGGCTACACCTTC. The chain carries TRBV23-1 and TRBJ1-2; maybe TRBD1 (6 bases). TRBV23-1 is labeled an ORF, and its function is uncertain. Trimming cost V 4 bases and J 0 bases, with 15 bases left between them. The CDR3 runs 16 residues.

The chain employs TRBV10-2 and TRBJ1-1; no clear D. The CDR3 has 14 amino acids. V was shortened by 2 bases and J by 0 bases, with 7 bases between the two germline ends. Germline lookup yields CDR1 WSHSY and CDR2 SAAADI. The CDR3 sequence: CASSEEVMNTEAFF. CDR3 DNA sequence: TGCGCCAGCAGTGAGGAGGTTATGAACACTGAAGCTTTCTTT.

The rearrangement links TRBV9 to TRBJ1-6, with a weak D call TRBD1 (5 bases). Trimming pared 3 bases from V and 7 bases from J, leaving 14 bases between. CDR3 length: 15 residues. Germline V gene sequence: CDR1 SGDLS, CDR2 YYNGEE. The CDR3 DNA reads as TGTGCCAGCAGCGGGGGGGGAAGGGGAAATTCACCCCTCCACTTT. This translates into CASSGGGRGNSPLHF.

The chain couples TRBV4-2 to TRBJ2-5; D not resolved. The assigned J gene may be wrong: the sequence end matches TRBJ2-7 better. Germline V lookup: CDR1 LGHNA, CDR2 YNFKEQ. The CDR3 extends over 14 amino acids. The CDR3 region has the DNA TGTGCCAGCAGCCAAGATTCCAAGTCCTACGAGCAGTACTTC. Translated, it gives CASSQDSKSYEQYF.

This clone occurred a few times. The chain recombines TRBV5-1 with TRBJ1-1, with TRBD1 matching over 9 bases. This CDR3 has 17 amino acids. From germline, CDR1 is SGHRS and CDR2 YFSETQ. Losses at the gene ends were 3 bases for V and 1 base for J; bases not matched to a gene: 10. The CDR3 DNA is TGCGCCAGCAGCTCCGTTTACAGGGGGCAAGGGAACACTGAAGCTTTCTTT. Translating it yields CASSSVYRGQGNTEAFF. Supplemented by reference TRBV5-1 and TRBJ1-1, the full variable domain reads KAGVTQTPRYLIKTRGQQVTLSCSPISGHRSVSWYQQTPGQGLQFLFEYFSETQRNKGNFPGRFSGRQFSNSRSEMNVSTLELGDSALYLCASSSVYRGQGNTEAFFGQGTRLTVV.

V gene TRBV7-3 combines with J gene TRBJ2-3, with 7 bases matching TRBD2. V gave up 4 bases and J gave up 5 bases; unmatched junction bases: 6. This CDR3 spans 14 amino acids. Germline CDR1 is SGHTA and CDR2 is FQGTGA. CDR3 coding DNA: TGTGCCAGCAGCTCCACGGGGGGAAGAGATACGCAGTATTTT. Translation gives CASSSTGGRDTQYF.

This sequence joins TRBV20-1 and TRBJ2-1; D gene uncertain. The ends were cut back, 8 bases at V and 2 bases at J, with 7 bases in the middle. This CDR3 comprises 11 residues. Per germline, CDR1 DFQATT and CDR2 SNEGSKA (reference sequence). As DNA, the CDR3 is TGCAGTTCAATCCCCTACAATGAGCAGTTCTTC. The encoded protein is CSSIPYNEQFF.

This clone was seen a handful of times. The chain carries TRBV7-2 and TRBJ2-5; TRBD1 aligns across 9 bases. J was trimmed by 1 base and V by 5 bases; bases with no gene match: 5. Looked up from germline, CDR1 is SGHTA and CDR2 is FQGNSA. The CDR3 covers 15 residues. The CDR3 region has the DNA TGTGCCAGCAGCACAGGACAGGGGTCCCAAGAGACCCAGTACTTC. Its translation: CASSTGQGSQETQYF.

J is TRBJ2-3 and V is TRBV29-1; maybe TRBD1 (5 bases). CDR3 length: 12 residues. CDR1 is SQVTM, CDR2 ANQGSEA, per germline. This CDR3 is CGDSPSTDTQYF. The CDR3 coding sequence is TGCGGCGACAGTCCTAGCACAGATACGCAGTATTTT.

This sequence joins TRBV9 and TRBJ2-3, with D perhaps matching TRBD2 (6 bases). The germline V gene encodes CDR1 SGDLS and CDR2 YYNGEE. Trimming cost V 2 bases and J 8 bases, with 9 bases left between them. The CDR3 consists of 12 residues. The CDR3 reads CASSVGEATQYF. In DNA form, the CDR3 reads TGTGCCAGCAGCGTGGGGGAGGCTACGCAGTATTTT.

The J gene is TRBJ2-3, the V gene TRBV7-2; 8 nucleotides agree with TRBD1. Germline CDR1 and CDR2: SGHTA and FQGNSA. The CDR3 loop spans 16 amino acids. Trimming took 1 base from V and 2 from J; bases not matched to a gene: 5. The CDR3 DNA follows: TGTGCCAGCAGCTTAGGTGGGACAGGCCTCACAGATACGCAGTATTTT. Protein sequence: CASSLGGTGLTDTQYF.

The chain has TRBV7-2 and TRBJ2-5, with 9 positions matching TRBD2. The germline CDR1 and CDR2 sequences are SGHTA and FQGNSA. V trimming: 1 base; J trimming: 4 bases; junction bases outside the gene matches: 13. The CDR3 contains 18 residues. As DNA, the CDR3 is TGTGCCAGCAGCTTAGTAGTCTCCCTAGCGGGACTTCCAGAGACCCAGTACTTC. This encodes CASSLVVSLAGLPETQYF.

This clone has just one count. J is TRBJ2-5 and V is TRBV9, with D possibly being TRBD1 (6 bases). V was trimmed by 3 bases and J by 2 bases, leaving 11 bases between them. CDR1 SGDLS and CDR2 YYNGEE come from the germline V gene. The CDR3 length is 14 residues. CDR3 DNA sequence: TGTGCCAGCAGCGGTAGACAGGTTCAAGAGACCCAGTACTTC. It yields the protein CASSGRQVQETQYF.

This clone has only one observation. The J gene is TRBJ1-2, the V gene TRBV28; D gene uncertain. V lost 5 bases and J lost 1, with 8 bases in between. CDR1 MDHEN and CDR2 SYDVKM come from the germline V gene. The CDR3 totals 13 residues. CDR3 amino acids: CASSPRGNYGYTF. CDR3 in DNA: TGTGCCAGCAGTCCGCGGGGTAACTATGGCTACACCTTC.

This chain joins TRBV9 and TRBJ2-2, with unresolved D. CDR1 SGDLS and CDR2 YYNGEE come from the germline V gene. This CDR3 has 11 amino acids. Trimming pared 4 bases from V and 9 bases from J, leaving 7 bases between. CDR3 in DNA: TGTGCCAGCAGCTTTGACAGGGAGCTGTTTTTT. This codes for CASSFDRELFF.

As to this clone: Different DNA sequences within this sample yield the same CDR3. J is TRBJ2-3 and V is TRBV10-3; TRBD2 matches 9 bases. CDR1 and CDR2 from the germline V gene are ENHRY and SYGVKD. J was trimmed by 2 bases and V by 3 bases; bases with no gene match: 3. The CDR3 contains 15 residues. The CDR3 sequence is CAISDSSGNTDTQYF. The CDR3 region has the DNA TGTGCCATCAGTGACTCTAGCGGGAACACAGATACGCAGTATTTT.

J is TRBJ2-2 and V is TRBV4-2; 13 bases align to TRBD2. V was clipped by 2 bases and J by 7 bases; unmatched bases: 7. In germline, CDR1 is LGHNA, CDR2 YNFKEQ. The CDR3 runs 17 residues. The CDR3 bases are TGTGCCAGCAGCCAACGACTAGCGGGGGGTCGTAGCGGGGAGCTGTTTTTT. This encodes CASSQRLAGGRSGELFF.

The rearrangement joins TRBV19 to TRBJ2-7; 9 bases agree with TRBD2. The CDR3 totals 15 residues. J was trimmed by 1 base and V by 5 bases; bases with no gene match: 6. Per germline, CDR1 LNHDA and CDR2 SQIVND (reference sequence). CDR3 bases: TGTGCCAGTAGTCCAGGGACTAGCTGGTCCTACGAGCAGTACTTC. As protein: CASSPGTSWSYEQYF.

The J gene is TRBJ1-1, the V gene TRBV7-9, with TRBD1 matching over 7 bases. This CDR3 comprises 17 residues. V lost 1 base to trimming and J lost 1 base; unmatched junction nucleotides: 9. From germline, CDR1 is SEHNR and CDR2 FQNEAQ (reference sequence). DNA of the CDR3: TGTGCCAGCAGCTTAGGTAGTCAGGGGGTCGGGAACACTGAAGCTTTCTTT. Translation: CASSLGSQGVGNTEAFF.

The chain links TRBV28 to TRBJ2-5, with D possibly being TRBD1 (7 bases). CDR3 length: 14 amino acids. V was pared by 6 bases and J by 6 bases, with 17 bases between. CDR1 is MDHEN and CDR2 is SYDVKM in the germline V gene. In nucleotides, the CDR3 is TGTGCCAGCAGGGGGGGCCAGGGGGGAAAGACCCAGTACTTC. This codes for CASRGGQGGKTQYF.

This clone has more than one count but fewer than ten. This chain joins TRBV4-3 and TRBJ1-4; 9 bases fit TRBD1. The CDR3 spans 16 residues. J gave up 8 bases and V 0 bases, and 7 bases lay outside the gene matches. The germline gives CDR1 LGHNA, CDR2 YSLEER. In nucleotides, the CDR3 is TGCGCCAGCAGCCAAGATCTGGGACAGGGAAACGAAAAACTGTTTTTT. Protein sequence: CASSQDLGQGNEKLFF.

The rearrangement uses TRBV7-2 and TRBJ1-1, with D tentatively TRBD1 (6 bases). V was trimmed by 5 bases and J by 1 base, leaving 14 bases between them. The germline V gene encodes CDR1 SGHTA and CDR2 FQGNSA. This CDR3 has 15 amino acids. The CDR3, as DNA: TGTGCCAGCAGCCTCGGACAGTTTTCGAACACTGAAGCTTTCTTT. This encodes CASSLGQFSNTEAFF.